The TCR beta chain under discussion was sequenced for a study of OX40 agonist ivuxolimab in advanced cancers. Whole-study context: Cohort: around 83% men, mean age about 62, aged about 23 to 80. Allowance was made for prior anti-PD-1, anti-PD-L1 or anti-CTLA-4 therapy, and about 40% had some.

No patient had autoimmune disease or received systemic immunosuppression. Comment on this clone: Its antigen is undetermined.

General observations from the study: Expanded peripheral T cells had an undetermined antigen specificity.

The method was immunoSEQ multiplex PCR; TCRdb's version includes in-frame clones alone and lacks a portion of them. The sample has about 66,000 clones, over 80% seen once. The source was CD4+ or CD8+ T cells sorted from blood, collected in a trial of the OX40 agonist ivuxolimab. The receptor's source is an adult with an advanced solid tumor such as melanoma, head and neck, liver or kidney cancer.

In DNA form, the CDR3 reads TGTGCCAGCAGCGCTGGGGACAGACTCTACGAGCAGTACTTC. It specifies CASSAGDRLYEQYF. This chain joins TRBV7-2 and TRBJ2-7; 7 bases match TRBD1. The length of the CDR3 is 14 residues. The germline V gene has CDR1 SGHTA and CDR2 FQGNSA. Trimming at V came to 5 bases and at J to 3 bases, leaving 7 bases not matched to a gene.